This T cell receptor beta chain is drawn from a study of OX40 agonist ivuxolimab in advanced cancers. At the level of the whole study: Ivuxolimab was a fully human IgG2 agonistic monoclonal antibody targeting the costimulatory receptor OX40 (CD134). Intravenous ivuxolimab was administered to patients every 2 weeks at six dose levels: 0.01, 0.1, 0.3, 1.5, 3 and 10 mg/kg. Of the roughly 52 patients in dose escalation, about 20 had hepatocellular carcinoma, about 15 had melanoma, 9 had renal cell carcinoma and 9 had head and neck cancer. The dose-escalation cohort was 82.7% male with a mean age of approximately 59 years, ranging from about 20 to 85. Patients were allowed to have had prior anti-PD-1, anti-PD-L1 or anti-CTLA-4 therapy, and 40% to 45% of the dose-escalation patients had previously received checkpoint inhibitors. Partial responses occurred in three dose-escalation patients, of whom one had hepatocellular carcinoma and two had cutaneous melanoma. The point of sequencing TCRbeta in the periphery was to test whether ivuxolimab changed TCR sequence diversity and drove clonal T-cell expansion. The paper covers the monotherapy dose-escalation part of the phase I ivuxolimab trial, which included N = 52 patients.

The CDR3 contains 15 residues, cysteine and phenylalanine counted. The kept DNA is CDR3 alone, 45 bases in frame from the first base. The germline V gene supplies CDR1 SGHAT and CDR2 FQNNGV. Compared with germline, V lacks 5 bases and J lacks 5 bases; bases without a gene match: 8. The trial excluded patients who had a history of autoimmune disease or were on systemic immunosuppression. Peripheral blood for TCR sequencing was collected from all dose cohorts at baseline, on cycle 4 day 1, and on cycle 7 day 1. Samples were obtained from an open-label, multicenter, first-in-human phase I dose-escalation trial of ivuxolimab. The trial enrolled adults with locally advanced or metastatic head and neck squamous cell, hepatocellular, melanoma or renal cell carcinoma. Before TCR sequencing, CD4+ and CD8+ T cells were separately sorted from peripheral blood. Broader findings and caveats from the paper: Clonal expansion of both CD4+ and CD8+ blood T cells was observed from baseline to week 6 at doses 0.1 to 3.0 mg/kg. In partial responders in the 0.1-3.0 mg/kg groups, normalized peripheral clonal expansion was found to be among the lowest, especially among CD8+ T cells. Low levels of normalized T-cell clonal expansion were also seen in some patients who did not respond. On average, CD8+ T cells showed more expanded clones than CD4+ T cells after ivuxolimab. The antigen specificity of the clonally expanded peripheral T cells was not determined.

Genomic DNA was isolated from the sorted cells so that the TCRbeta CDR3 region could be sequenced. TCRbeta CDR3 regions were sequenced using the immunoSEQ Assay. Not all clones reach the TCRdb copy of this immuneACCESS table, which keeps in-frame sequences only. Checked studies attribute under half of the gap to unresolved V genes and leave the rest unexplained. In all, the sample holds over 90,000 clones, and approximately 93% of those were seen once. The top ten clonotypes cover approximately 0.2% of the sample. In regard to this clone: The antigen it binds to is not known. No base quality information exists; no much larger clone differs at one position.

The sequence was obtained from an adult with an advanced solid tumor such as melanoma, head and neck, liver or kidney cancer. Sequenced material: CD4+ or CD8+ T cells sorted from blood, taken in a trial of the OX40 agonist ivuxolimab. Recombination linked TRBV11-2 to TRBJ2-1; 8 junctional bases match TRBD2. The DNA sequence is TGTGCCAGCAGCCTAGGGACTAGTAGTGACAATGAGCAGTTCTTC. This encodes CASSLGTSSDNEQFF.